Listed below are T cell receptor beta chains from one sample, sequenced in a study of T-cell reconstitution after alpha-beta-depleted transplantation in children. TCRdb itself ran the PCR reads through MiXCR, one entry per CDR3 protein. The sample has fewer than 400,000 distinct CDR3 sequences; around 25% are singletons. The sequencing here drew on PBMCs, mostly from graft donor cells, taken 180 days after TCRalphabeta/CD19-depleted stem cell transplant. These receptors were collected from a male patient younger than 18 who had a stem cell transplant for acute lymphoblastic leukemia, so the T cells may come from the graft donor. CDR3s include the opening cysteine and the closing phenylalanine or tryptophan. Fields, in order: D gene, clone size, J gene, V gene, CDR3 DNA, CDR3 protein. A D gene is named only where the DNA matches it firmly. The size entry is marked missing in some rows and otherwise reads once, few, many or a size class.

. once TRBJ2-1 TRBV24-1 TGTGCCACCAGTGATTCGGGACACTACAATAAGGAGCAGTTCTTC CATSDSGHYNKEQFF
. . TRBJ1-1 TRBV28 TGTGCCAGCAGTCCGACGGCCGCCCGGGTCTTTCCCTCTGAAGCTTTCTTT CASSPTAARVFPSEAFF
. few TRBJ2-6 TRBV11-1 TGTGCCAGCAGCTTAAGGCAAACACAGGTGACCTCTGGGGCCAACGTCCTGACTTTC CASSLRQTQVTSGANVLTF
TRBD2 . TRBJ2-7 TRBV9 TGTGCCAGCAGCCCCCGGACTAGCGCGACCTACGAGCAGTACTTC CASSPRTSATYEQYF
. . TRBJ2-5 TRBV4-1 TGCGCCAGCAGCCAAGTTAGGGCACAAGAGACCCAGTACTTC CASSQVRAQETQYF
TRBD1 many TRBJ2-4 TRBV12-3/TRBV12-4 TGTGCCAGCAGTCCGGACAGGGGAACCTCAGCCAAAAACATTCAGTACTTC CASSPDRGTSAKNIQYF
TRBD2 . TRBJ2-7 TRBV6-1 TGTGCCAGCAGCCCCCCAGGACTAGCGGGCCACGAGCAGTACTTC CASSPPGLAGHEQYF
TRBD2 . TRBJ2-5 TRBV5-1 TGCGCCAGCATATCCACCCAAGCGGGAGGAAGAGAGAACCAGTACTTC CASISTQAGGRENQYF
. . TRBJ1-2 TRBV9 TGTGCCAGCAGCGCACCCGGGCCCCCAGGGGGCTACACCTTC CASSAPGPPGGYTF
. few TRBJ2-7 TRBV29-1 TGCAGCGTGTTTAGAAGAGACGAGCAGTACTTC CSVFRRDEQYF
TRBD1 . TRBJ2-3 TRBV28 TGTGCCAGCAGTTTGAGGACAGGGGGCGCAGATACGCAGTATTTT CASSLRTGGADTQYF
. . TRBJ1-2 TRBV5-1 TGCGCCAGCAGCCATGGGACGGGAAGGTATGGCTACACCTTC CASSHGTGRYGYTF
. . TRBJ1-5 TRBV20-1 TGCAGTGCTTCAACCGGGACGGGGGGGCAGCCCCAGCATTTT CSASTGTGGQPQHF
. few TRBJ1-1 TRBV15 TGTGCCACCAGCAGAGCAGGCAACACTGAAGCTTTCTTT CATSRAGNTEAFF
. . TRBJ2-1 TRBV7-3 TGTGCTAGCAGCTTAATAGGGGATTACAATGAGCAGTTCTTC CASSLIGDYNEQFF
TRBD2 few TRBJ2-3 TRBV6-1 TGTGCCAGCAGAAGACTAGCTCGGGCAGATACGCAGTATTTT CASRRLARADTQYF
. . TRBJ2-2 TRBV9 TGTGCCAGCAGCGTAACACCGGGAGCGGACACCGGGGAGCTGTTTTTT CASSVTPGADTGELFF
TRBD1 . TRBJ2-7 TRBV15 TGTGCCACCAGCATTGGGACAGGGTTCCCTCTCTACGAGCAGTACTTC CATSIGTGFPLYEQYF
TRBD1 few TRBJ2-5 TRBV5-1 TGCGCCAGCAGCTCCCGGGACAGCAAAGAGACCCAGTACTTC CASSSRDSKETQYF
TRBD1 . TRBJ2-1 TRBV29-1 TGTATCGGACAGGTTAACAATGAGCAGTTCTTC CIGQVNNEQFF